These T cell receptor beta chains were read from a single sample in a study of T cells after yellow fever vaccination. TCRdb called the 5' RACE reads again in MiXCR, with one record for every CDR3 protein. The repertoire holds about 350,000 distinct CDR3 sequences, with roughly 10% as singletons. Source: PBMCs, taken on the day of the first yellow fever vaccination. Receptors were obtained from a young man who received the YFV17D yellow fever vaccine. CDR3s include the opening cysteine and the closing phenylalanine or tryptophan. The order of the fields is J gene, D gene, V gene, clone size, CDR3 DNA, CDR3 protein. D genes are given only for firm matches. Only some rows state a clone size, as once, few, many or a class for expanded clones.

TRBJ2-7 NA TRBV12-1 NA TGTGCCAGCGGACATGGGGCCCTCAGCTACGAGCAGTACTTC CASGHGALSYEQYF
TRBJ2-5 NA TRBV27 few TGTGCCAGCAGTTTTCGCGGGAAAGAGACCCAGTACTTC CASSFRGKETQYF
TRBJ1-5 NA TRBV20-1 few TGCAGTGCTAGGGTCCAGCCCAATCAGCCCCAGCATTTT CSARVQPNQPQHF
TRBJ2-1 TRBD2 TRBV5-1 many TGCGCCAGCAGCCTCGTCCAGCGGGGGGACAATGAGCAGTTCTTC CASSLVQRGDNEQFF
TRBJ2-7 NA TRBV5-1 many TGTGCCAGCAGTCTCACCGGGTCCTACGAGCAGTACTTC CASSLTGSYEQYF
TRBJ2-3 TRBD1 TRBV7-3 few TGTGCCAGCAGCTCGACAGGGTCTAGCACAGATACGCAGTATTTT CASSSTGSSTDTQYF
TRBJ2-7 TRBD1 TRBV12-3/TRBV12-4 many TGTGCCAGCAGTTGGGGACAGTCCTACGAGCAGTACTTC CASSWGQSYEQYF
TRBJ1-2 NA TRBV6-5 few TGTGCCAGCAGTTACTTTGCCGAGGCGGCCTATGGCTACACCTTC CASSYFAEAAYGYTF
TRBJ1-4 NA TRBV29-1 NA TGCAGCGTTGATGGGGGTCCCCAGGGTGCAACTAATGAAAAACTGTTTTTT CSVDGGPQGATNEKLFF
TRBJ1-2 NA TRBV4-3 few TGCGCCAGCAGCCGCCCCGGACGGAATCTACTCTATGGCTACACCTTC CASSRPGRNLLYGYTF
TRBJ2-1 NA TRBV11-1 NA TGTGCCAGCAGCTTAGTCGGGGGCCCGAGGGGTGAGCAGTTCTTC CASSLVGGPRGEQFF
TRBJ1-4 NA TRBV7-2 NA TGTGCCAGCAGCCGTGGAGGGGATGAAAAACTGTTTTTT CASSRGGDEKLFF
TRBJ1-2 NA TRBV3-1 NA TGTGCCAGCAGCGGACGGTCGGGATCCGGCTACACCTTC CASSGRSGSGYTF
TRBJ2-2 NA TRBV5-1 NA TGCGCCAGCAGCATTCCAACAGGGTCCACCGGGGAGCTGTTTTTT CASSIPTGSTGELFF
TRBJ1-1 TRBD1 TRBV12-5 NA TGTGCTAGTGGTTTGGGAACAGGGGCCACTGAAGCTTTCTTT CASGLGTGATEAFF
TRBJ2-2 TRBD1 TRBV15 few TGTGCCACCAGCAGAAGACAGGGAAGCACCGGGGAGCTGTTTTTT CATSRRQGSTGELFF
TRBJ2-7 NA TRBV6-1 NA TGTGCCAGCACCGCGACGGCAAGCTCCTACGAGCAGTACTTC CASTATASSYEQYF
TRBJ2-3 TRBD2 TRBV6-2/TRBV6-3 many TGTGCCAGCAGTTACTCCACCGGACTAGCGGGGGACATTTATGATCCAGATACGCAGTATTTT CASSYSTGLAGDIYDPDTQYF
TRBJ1-1 TRBD1 TRBV18 NA TGTGCCAGCTCACCGGGGGACAGGGGACACACTGAAGCTTTCTTT CASSPGDRGHTEAFF
TRBJ1-2 NA TRBV5-6 NA TGTGCCAGCAGCCTAACACTTAACTATGGCTACACCTTC CASSLTLNYGYTF
TRBJ1-2 NA TRBV11-2 few TGTGCCAGCAGCCCCCCCGGAAGCGCCAGGGATGGCTACACCTTC CASSPPGSARDGYTF
TRBJ1-2 NA TRBV15 few TGTGCCACCAGCGTCAGGACGGGGCGTGATGGCTACACCTTC CATSVRTGRDGYTF
TRBJ2-2 NA TRBV5-1 NA TGCGCCAGCAGCTTGGAGACAGGCACCGGGGAGCTGTTTTTT CASSLETGTGELFF
TRBJ1-6 NA TRBV6-2/TRBV6-3 NA TGTGCCAGCAGTTTTCGGTCACCCCTCCACTTT CASSFRSPLHF
TRBJ2-3 NA TRBV6-1 few TGTGCCAGCACTCAGGGGTACACAGATACGCAGTATTTT CASTQGYTDTQYF
TRBJ2-5 TRBD2 TRBV9 many TGTGCCAGCAGCGTTACCGGGACTACTAAAGAGACCCAGTACTTC CASSVTGTTKETQYF
TRBJ1-6 NA TRBV4-3 NA TGCGCCAGCAGCCAAGATAAATATGGGGGGCATTCACCCCTCCACTTT CASSQDKYGGHSPLHF
TRBJ1-3 NA TRBV6-5 NA TGTGCCAGCAGTTTCGACCGGTTGACCTCTGGAAACACCATATATTTT CASSFDRLTSGNTIYF
TRBJ2-3 NA TRBV12-5 NA TGTGCTAGTGGTTTGGGGGGTGAATATACGCAGTATTTT CASGLGGEYTQYF
TRBJ1-4 TRBD1 TRBV5-1 few TGCGCCAGCAGCTCCATGACAGGGGGCCGAGAAAAACTGTTTTTT CASSSMTGGREKLFF
TRBJ2-5 TRBD2 TRBV5-1 NA TGCGCCAGCAACATCGGGACTAGCGAGGAGACCCAGTACTTC CASNIGTSEETQYF
TRBJ1-1 TRBD1 TRBV4-3 NA TGCGCCAGCAGCCGTGGGACAGATCGGACTGAAGCTTTCTTT CASSRGTDRTEAFF
TRBJ1-1 NA TRBV5-1 many TGCGCCAGCAGCTTGGAGCAGGACACTGAAGCTTTCTTT CASSLEQDTEAFF
TRBJ2-5 TRBD1 TRBV7-9 few TGTGCCAGCAGCGCAGCCCCTGGGACAGAAGAGACCCAGTACTTC CASSAAPGTEETQYF